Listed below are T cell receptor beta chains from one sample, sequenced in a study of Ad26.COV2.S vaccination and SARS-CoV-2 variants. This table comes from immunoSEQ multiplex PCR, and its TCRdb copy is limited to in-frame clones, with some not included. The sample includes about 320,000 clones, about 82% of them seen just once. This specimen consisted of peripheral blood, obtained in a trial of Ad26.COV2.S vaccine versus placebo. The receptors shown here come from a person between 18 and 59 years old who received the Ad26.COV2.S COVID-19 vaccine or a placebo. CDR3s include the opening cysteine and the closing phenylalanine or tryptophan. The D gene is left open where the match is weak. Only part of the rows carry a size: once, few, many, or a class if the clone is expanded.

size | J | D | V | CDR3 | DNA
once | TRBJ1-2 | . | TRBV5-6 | CASSPGSLGYGYTF | TGTGCCAGCAGCCCGGGGAGTCTAGGCTATGGCTACACCTTC
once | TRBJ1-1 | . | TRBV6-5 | CASSYSGRADEAFF | TGTGCCAGCAGTTACTCGGGTCGAGCGGATGAAGCTTTCTTT
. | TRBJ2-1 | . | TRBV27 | CASHTLDGRSYNEQFF | TGTGCCAGCCATACCCTAGACGGGCGCTCCTACAATGAGCAGTTCTTC
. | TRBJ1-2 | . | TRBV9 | CASSVEGYGYTF | TGTGCCAGCAGCGTAGAGGGGTATGGCTACACCTTC
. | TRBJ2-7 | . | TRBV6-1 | CASSEWARGYEQYF | TGTGCCAGCAGTGAATGGGCCCGGGGCTACGAGCAGTACTTC
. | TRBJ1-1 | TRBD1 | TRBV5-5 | CASSSRTGSGTEAFF | TGTGCCAGCAGCTCGCGGACAGGGAGTGGCACTGAAGCTTTCTTT
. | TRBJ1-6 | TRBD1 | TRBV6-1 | CASSEPPKGAWGNSPLHF | TGTGCCAGCAGTGAACCTCCAAAGGGGGCTTGGGGTAATTCACCCCTCCACTTT
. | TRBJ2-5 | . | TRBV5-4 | CASSQTPSTQYF | TGTGCCAGCAGCCAAACCCCTAGTACCCAGTACTTC
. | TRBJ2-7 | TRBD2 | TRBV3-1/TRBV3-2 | CASSLVTSGRAEQYF | TGTGCCAGCAGCCTCGTGACTAGCGGACGAGCCGAGCAGTACTTC
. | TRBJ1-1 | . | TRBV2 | CASMSWGGDTEAFF | TGTGCCAGCATGTCGTGGGGGGGGGACACTGAAGCTTTCTTT
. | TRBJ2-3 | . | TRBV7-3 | CASSLDRTKADTQYF | TGTGCCAGCAGCTTAGACAGAACAAAGGCAGATACGCAGTATTTT
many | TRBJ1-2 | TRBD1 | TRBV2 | CASSELQGTYGYTF | TGTGCCAGCAGTGAGCTACAGGGGACTTATGGCTACACCTTC
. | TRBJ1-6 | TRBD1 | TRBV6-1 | CASSEGTVGSPLHF | TGTGCCAGCAGTGAGGGGACAGTAGGTTCACCCCTCCACTTT
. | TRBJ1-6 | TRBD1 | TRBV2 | CASRLDRSSYNSPLHF | TGTGCCAGCAGGTTGGACAGGAGCTCCTATAATTCACCCCTCCACTTT
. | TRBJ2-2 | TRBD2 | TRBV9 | CASSVAPTRRAGVGTGELFF | TGTGCCAGCAGCGTAGCCCCTACCCGGAGGGCGGGGGTGGGCACCGGGGAGCTGTTTTTT
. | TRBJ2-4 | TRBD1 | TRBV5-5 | CASSLAGTDKNIQYF | TGTGCCAGCAGCTTGGCCGGGACAGATAAAAACATTCAGTACTTC
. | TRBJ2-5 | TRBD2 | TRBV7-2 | CASSLGGYQETQYF | TGTGCCAGCAGCCTGGGGGGGTACCAAGAGACCCAGTACTTC
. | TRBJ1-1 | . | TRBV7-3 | CASSPGGSMNTEAFF | TGTGCCAGCAGCCCGGGGGGGTCCATGAACACTGAAGCTTTCTTT
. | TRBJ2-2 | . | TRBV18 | CASSPPSGWTGELFF | TGTGCCAGCTCACCACCTAGTGGGTGGACCGGGGAGCTGTTTTTT
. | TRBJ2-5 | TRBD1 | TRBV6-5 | CASASRTGGRETQYF | TGTGCCAGTGCCTCGAGGACAGGGGGCCGGGAGACCCAGTACTTC
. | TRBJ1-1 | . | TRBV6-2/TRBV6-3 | CASSPNGSPRPEAFF | TGTGCCAGCAGTCCGAACGGGAGTCCCAGGCCTGAAGCTTTCTTT
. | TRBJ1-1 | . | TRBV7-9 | CASSLGAGYHSGTEAFF | TGTGCCAGCAGCTTAGGAGCAGGGTATCACTCCGGGACTGAAGCTTTCTTT
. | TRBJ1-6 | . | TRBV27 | CASSFRGGGQSSYNSPLHF | TGTGCCAGCAGTTTCCGGGGCGGAGGCCAGAGCTCCTATAATTCACCCCTCCACTTT
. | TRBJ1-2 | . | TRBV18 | CASSPRQGHYGYTF | TGTGCCAGCTCACCCAGGCAAGGGCACTATGGCTACACCTTC
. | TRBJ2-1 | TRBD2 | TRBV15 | CATSRVLAAGGLNEQFF | TGTGCCACCAGCAGAGTTCTCGCGGCGGGGGGTTTGAATGAGCAGTTCTTC
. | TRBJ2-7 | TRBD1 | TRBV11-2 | CASSSLGGQGPLYEQYF | TGTGCCAGCAGCTCCCTAGGGGGACAGGGGCCGCTCTACGAGCAGTACTTC
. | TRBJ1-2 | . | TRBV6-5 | CASSPTGWGGYTF | TGTGCCAGCAGCCCAACAGGGTGGGGTGGCTACACCTTC
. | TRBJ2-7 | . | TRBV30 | CAWTGQALREQYF | TGTGCCTGGACAGGGCAGGCCCTCCGGGAGCAGTACTTC
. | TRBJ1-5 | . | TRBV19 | CASSVISNQPQHF | TGTGCCAGTAGTGTCATAAGCAATCAGCCCCAGCATTTT
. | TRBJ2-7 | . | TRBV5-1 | CASSFGGVYEQYF | TGCGCCAGCAGCTTTGGGGGAGTCTACGAGCAGTACTTC
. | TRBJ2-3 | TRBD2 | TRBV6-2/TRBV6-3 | CASSYSPLAGDNTDTQYF | TGTGCCAGCAGTTACTCTCCTCTAGCGGGGGATAACACAGATACGCAGTATTTT
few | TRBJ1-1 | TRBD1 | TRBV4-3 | CASSQGVVRGQFGSTEAFF | TGCGCCAGCAGCCAAGGGGTGGTCAGGGGGCAGTTTGGGAGCACTGAAGCTTTCTTT
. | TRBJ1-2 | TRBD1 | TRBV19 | CASSPGGHYGYTF | TGTGCCAGTAGTCCAGGGGGGCACTATGGCTACACCTTC
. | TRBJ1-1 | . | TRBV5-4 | CASSLSMNTEAFF | TGTGCCAGCAGCTTGAGTATGAACACTGAAGCTTTCTTT
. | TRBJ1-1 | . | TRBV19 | CASLREGRVGTEAFF | TGTGCCAGTCTAAGGGAGGGACGTGTCGGCACTGAAGCTTTCTTT
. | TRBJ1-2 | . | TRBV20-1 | CSASSSYGYTF | TGCAGTGCTAGTAGCTCCTATGGCTACACCTTC
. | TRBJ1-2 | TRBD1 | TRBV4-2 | CASSQALDRDYGYTF | TGTGCCAGCAGCCAAGCCCTCGACAGGGACTATGGCTACACCTTC
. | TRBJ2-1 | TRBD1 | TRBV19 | CASSQGGKAYNEQFF | TGTGCCAGTAGCCAAGGGGGCAAAGCGTACAATGAGCAGTTCTTC
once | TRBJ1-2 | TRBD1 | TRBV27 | CASSFRTGGYGYTF | TGTGCCAGCAGTTTTAGAACAGGGGGTTATGGCTACACCTTC
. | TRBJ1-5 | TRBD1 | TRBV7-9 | CASSLLETGGDQPQHF | TGTGCCAGCAGCTTATTGGAGACAGGGGGCGATCAGCCCCAGCATTTT
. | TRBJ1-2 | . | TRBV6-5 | CASSYSQRGNYGYTF | TGTGCCAGCAGTTACTCTCAAAGGGGTAACTATGGCTACACCTTC
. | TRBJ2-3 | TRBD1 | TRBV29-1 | CSEDRGGTDTQYF | TGCAGCGAAGACAGGGGGGGCACAGATACGCAGTATTTT
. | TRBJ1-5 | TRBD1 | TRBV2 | CASSRDSYNQPQHF | TGTGCCAGCAGTCGGGACAGCTACAATCAGCCCCAGCATTTT
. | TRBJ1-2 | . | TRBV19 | CASSISPGNYGYTF | TGTGCCAGTAGTATCTCTCCGGGTAACTATGGCTACACCTTC
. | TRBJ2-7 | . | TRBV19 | CASSIRTNYEQYF | TGTGCCAGTAGTATTAGGACGAACTACGAGCAGTACTTC
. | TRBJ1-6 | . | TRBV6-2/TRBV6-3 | CASSVRDNSPLHF | TGTGCCAGCAGTGTCCGGGATAATTCACCCCTCCACTTT
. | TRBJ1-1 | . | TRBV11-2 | CASSLEDTLRTEAFF | TGTGCCAGCAGCTTAGAGGACACGCTAAGAACTGAAGCTTTCTTT
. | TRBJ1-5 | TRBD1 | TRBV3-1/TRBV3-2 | CASSQGVGDRGGPQHF | TGTGCCAGCAGCCAAGGGGTAGGGGACAGGGGTGGCCCCCAGCATTTT
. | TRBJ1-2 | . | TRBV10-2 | CASSQAVEGYTF | TGCGCCAGCAGCCAGGCCGTTGAGGGCTACACCTTC
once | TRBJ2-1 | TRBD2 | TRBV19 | CASIQRGYNEQFF | TGTGCCAGTATCCAGCGGGGGTACAATGAGCAGTTCTTC
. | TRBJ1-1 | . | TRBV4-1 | CASSQDDTMNTEAFF | TGCGCCAGCAGCCAAGATGACACCATGAACACTGAAGCTTTCTTT
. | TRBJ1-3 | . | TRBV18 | CASSQTRGTIYF | TGTGCCAGCTCACAAACCAGGGGCACCATATATTTT
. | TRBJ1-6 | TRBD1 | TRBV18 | CASSPAGGISPLHF | TGTGCCAGCTCACCGGCAGGGGGGATTTCACCCCTCCACTTT
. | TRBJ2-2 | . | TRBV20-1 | CSTGREGELFF | TGCAGTACAGGGCGGGAAGGGGAGCTGTTTTTT
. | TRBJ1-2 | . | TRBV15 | CATSRALQGGNYGYTF | TGTGCCACCAGCAGAGCTCTCCAAGGGGGGAACTATGGCTACACCTTC